This T cell receptor beta chain was profiled in a study of vaccination and CD4 T cells after COVID-19. Turning to the study itself: Recovered patients in the cohort numbered six men and four women, two of them Hispanic.

CDR3 size: 15 residues. From germline, CDR1 is KGHSH and CDR2 LQKENI. The V gene lost 2 bases and the J gene lost 4 bases, with 12 bases spanning the gap. This clonotype was found a few times. Its antigen remains unknown. Study-level findings and limits: Spike mono-reactivity was the property of 304 of 307 vaccine-specific clones in convalescent patients. Median SARS-CoV-2-reactive clonotypes rose from roughly 22 to 38, not significantly.

As for treatment: approximately 9-day PBMC culture with coronavirus spike peptide pools or control peptides (ViraFEST assay). The Oncomine TCR Beta short-read assay was what sequenced the DNA obtained from cultured CD4+ T cells. Extraction of genomic DNA was performed on cultured CD4+ T cells. TCRdb redid the calling of the PCR reads with MiXCR, one entry per CDR3 protein. The data contain some 15,000 distinct CDR3 sequences, under 40% of them singletons. Sequencing was done on a sample of cultured CD4+ T cells from blood. This receptor was obtained from a human donor with COVID-19. The chain uses TRBV18 and TRBJ1-5; no definite D call. CDR3 in DNA: TGTGCCAGCTCACCAATCGAGACTACTAATCAGCCCCAGCATTTT. This encodes CASSPIETTNQPQHF.